These 30 T cell receptor beta chains were sequenced from one sample in a study of CD8 T cells in Susac syndrome. A quantity of about 0.5 to 1 ug RNA underwent reverse transcription using random hexamers. TCRdb reprocessed the immunoSEQ multiplex PCR reads via MiXCR and lists one record per CDR3 protein. The table lists some 150,000 distinct CDR3 sequences, approximately 95% of them singletons, with about 0.16% in the top ten. Sequencing used CD4+ T cells from PBMCs. These receptors were taken from a human donor with Susac syndrome.

The V and J genes are TRBV3-1 and TRBJ2-5; D is tentatively TRBD1 or TRBD2 (5 bases each). In germline, CDR1 is LGHDT, CDR2 YNNKEL (reference sequence). With 9 bases removed from V and 2 bases from J, the gap between germline ends came to 16 bases. The CDR3 spans 14 residues. CDR3 amino acids: CASLSYGGQETQYF. Here the CDR3 DNA reads TGTGCCAGTCTCTCCTATGGGGGACAAGAGACCCAGTACTTC.

The chain has TRBV7-9 and TRBJ2-3; 7 nucleotides line up with TRBD1. This CDR3 is 16 amino acids long. Germline trimming cut 5 bases from V and 0 bases from J; bases unmatched to any gene: 8. Germline V gene lookup returns CDR1 SEHNR and CDR2 FQNEAQ (reference sequence). Here the CDR3 reads CASSPHRGPSTDTQYF. The CDR3 DNA follows: TGTGCCAGCAGCCCCCACAGGGGCCCTAGCACAGATACGCAGTATTTT. The whole variable domain, remainder taken from reference TRBV7-9 and TRBJ2-3, is DTGVSQNPRHKITKRGQNVTFRCDPISEHNRLYWYRQTLGQGPEFLTYFQNEAQLEKSRLLSDRFSAERPKGSFSTLEIQRTEQGDSAMYLCASSPHRGPSTDTQYFGPGTRLTVL.

The chain carries TRBV3-1 and TRBJ1-3; D call uncertain. Germline V gives CDR1 LGHDT, CDR2 YNNKEL (reference sequence). CDR3 length equals 14 residues. Trimming removed 0 bases from V and 1 base from J, with 4 bases in between. CDR3 amino acids: CASSQDSSGNTIYF. The CDR3 coding sequence is TGTGCCAGCAGCCAAGACAGTTCTGGAAACACCATATATTTT.

V is TRBV12-3 or TRBV12-4 and J is TRBJ2-2; D might be TRBD1 (6 bases). This CDR3 contains 14 residues. Trimming left V 7 bases short and J 7 bases short, with 16 bases between. CDR3 in DNA: TGTGCCAGCACCAGGGGTCAGGGAGACGGGGAGCTGTTTTTT. It is translated as CASTRGQGDGELFF.

The CDR3 protein is CASSTQGTYGYTF. The CDR3 region has the DNA TGTGCCAGCAGCACACAGGGTACCTATGGCTACACCTTC. The rearrangement uses TRBV6-1 and TRBJ1-2; a weak D match, TRBD1 (6 bases). The V end was cut by 6 bases, the J end by 4 bases, with 12 bases between. This CDR3 has 13 residues. Germline V CDR1 and CDR2: MNHNS, SASEGT.

The chain employs TRBV7-3 and TRBJ2-1; perhaps D is TRBD1 or TRBD2 (5 bases each). Germline values: CDR1 SGHTA, CDR2 FQGTGA. V lost 8 bases and J lost 2, with 16 bases in between. This CDR3 spans 15 amino acids. The CDR3 spells CASSLGSGPYNEQFF. CDR3 DNA: TGTGCCAGCTCGTTGGGGTCGGGGCCCTACAATGAGCAGTTCTTC.

The V and J genes are TRBV24-1 and TRBJ2-7; the D is unclear. CDR1 KGHDR and CDR2 SFDVKD come from the germline V gene. This CDR3 is 11 amino acids long. The germline V and J ends were trimmed by 3 bases and 5 bases, with 4 bases remaining between them. The DNA for the CDR3 is TGTGCCACCAGTGATGGGAACGAGCAGTACTTC. This codes for CATSDGNEQYF.

The chain is built from TRBV7-2 and TRBJ1-5, with D uncertain. The CDR3 is 15 residues long. The germline V gene encodes CDR1 SGHTA and CDR2 FQGNSA. Between the trimmed V and J ends, which lost 5 bases and 5 bases, there was a span of 16 bases. CDR3 sequence (DNA): TGTGCCAGCAGCCCCCAGACCGGAGGCGATCAGCCCCAGCATTTT. It codes for CASSPQTGGDQPQHF.

The rearrangement uses TRBV12-3 or TRBV12-4 and TRBJ1-5; the D is unclear. V gave up 6 bases and J gave up 11 bases, with 14 bases separating them. This CDR3 contains 12 residues. Here the CDR3 DNA reads TGTGCCAGCAGCCAGGAGGTCAGGTCCCAGCATTTT. Protein: CASSQEVRSQHF.

The gene calls are TRBV20-1 and TRBJ2-1; TRBD2 agrees at 10 bases. The CDR3 covers 14 residues. The V gene's germline CDR1 is DFQATT and CDR2 SNEGSKA (reference sequence). After removal of 6 bases from V and 7 bases from J, the junction contained 9 bases not matched to a gene. CDR3 bases: TGCAGTGCCCATCCGGGACTAGCGCTGAATGAGCAGTTCTTC. It translates to CSAHPGLALNEQFF.

The chain has TRBV9 and TRBJ2-2, with D perhaps being TRBD1 or TRBD2 (5 bases each). Trimming pared 1 base from V and 6 bases from J, leaving 13 bases between. The length of the CDR3 is 15 residues. Germline CDR1 and CDR2: SGDLS and YYNGEE. The DNA of the CDR3 is TGTGCCAGCAGCGTACGGGACCCTTCGCCCGGGGAGCTGTTTTTT. As protein: CASSVRDPSPGELFF.

This sequence joins TRBV18 and TRBJ1-1; no firm D call. The V and J ends lost 4 bases and 2 bases respectively, with 5 bases between them. Germline-derived CDR1 and CDR2 are KGHSH and LQKENI. This CDR3 is built from 12 residues. The CDR3 spells CASSLENTEAFF. The CDR3 region has the DNA TGTGCCAGCTCACTAGAAAACACTGAAGCTTTCTTT. The full variable domain, in which reference TRBV18 and TRBJ1-1 provide the parts outside the CDR3, is NAGVMQNPRHLVRRRGQEARLRCSPMKGHSHVYWYRQLPEEGLKFMVYLQKENIIDESGMPKERFSAEFPKEGPSILRIQQVVRGDSAAYFCASSLENTEAFFGQGTRLTVV.

The chain employs TRBV2 and TRBJ2-2, with 7 bases matching TRBD1. J was trimmed by 6 bases and V by 7 bases; bases with no gene match: 5. CDR3 length: 13 residues. Germline lookup yields CDR1 SNHLY and CDR2 FYNNEI. CDR3 protein: CASTRQGSGELFF. The DNA for the CDR3 is TGTGCCAGCACCCGACAGGGTTCCGGGGAGCTGTTTTTT. Full variable domain (outside the CDR3, taken from reference TRBV2 and TRBJ2-2): EPEVTQTPSHQVTQMGQEVILRCVPISNHLYFYWYRQILGQKVEFLVSFYNNEISEKSEIFDDQFSVERPDGSNFTLKIRSTKLEDSAMYFCASTRQGSGELFFGEGSRLTVL.

V and J are TRBV3-1 and TRBJ1-1; a possible D gene is TRBD1 (6 bases). CDR3 size: 14 residues. The germline V gene has CDR1 LGHDT and CDR2 YNNKEL (reference sequence). The V end was cut by 4 bases, the J end by 1 base, with 10 bases between. CDR3 residues: CASSRGQPNTEAFF. CDR3 sequence (DNA): TGTGCCAGCAGCCGCGGACAGCCGAACACTGAAGCTTTCTTT.

The J gene is TRBJ2-1, the V gene TRBV7-2; 10 bases agree with TRBD2. The CDR3 is 16 residues long. Germline trimming cut 5 bases from V and 5 bases from J; bases unmatched to any gene: 9. Looked up from germline, CDR1 is SGHTA and CDR2 is FQGNSA. The CDR3 loop is CASSRSGAGGNNEQFF. CDR3 sequence (DNA): TGTGCCAGCAGCCGAAGCGGAGCGGGGGGGAACAATGAGCAGTTCTTC.

The V call is TRBV11-2, the J call TRBJ2-1, with D possibly TRBD2 on 6 matching bases. Germline V gene data show CDR1 as SGHAT and CDR2 as FQNNGV. Trimming pared 5 bases from V and 8 bases from J, leaving 10 bases between. This CDR3 contains 12 residues. CDR3 sequence reads: CASSPQRDEQFF. DNA for the CDR3: TGTGCCAGCAGCCCGCAGCGGGATGAGCAGTTCTTC.

This rearrangement joins TRBV5-4 to TRBJ2-7; D uncertain. Deletions cut 4 bases from V and 0 bases from J, with 14 bases between. The CDR3 consists of 15 residues. Germline-derived CDR1 and CDR2 are SGHNT and YYREEE (reference sequence). CDR3 bases: TGTGCCAGCAGCGTTGACACAAACCCCTCCTACGAGCAGTACTTC. This sequence encodes CASSVDTNPSYEQYF.

The rearrangement links TRBV5-4 to TRBJ2-7; D is unclear. This CDR3 region has 12 residues. V lost 3 bases to trimming and J lost 6 bases, with 10 bases between them. Germline lookup yields CDR1 SGHNT and CDR2 YYREEE (reference sequence). The chain's CDR3 is CASSSPLSEQYF. CDR3 nucleotides: TGTGCCAGCAGCTCCCCTTTGAGCGAGCAGTACTTC.

V and J are TRBV9 and TRBJ2-2, with D perhaps TRBD1 (6 bases). The V gene lost 4 bases and the J gene lost 2 bases, with 12 bases spanning the gap. Germline V gene data show CDR1 as SGDLS and CDR2 as YYNGEE. The CDR3 has 15 residues. The CDR3, as DNA: TGTGCCAGCAGCACCCGACAGGCTAACACCGGGGAGCTGTTTTTT. This codes for CASSTRQANTGELFF.

The count of this clonotype is one. The chain uses TRBV4-2 and TRBJ2-1, with a tentative D call TRBD1 (6 bases). There are 18 residues in the CDR3. Germline CDR1 and CDR2: LGHNA and YNFKEQ. V was pared by 0 bases and J by 3 bases, with 18 bases between. CDR3 DNA: TGTGCCAGCAGCCAAGATCCGGACAGCGGAATACTCTACAATGAGCAGTTCTTC. Its protein product is CASSQDPDSGILYNEQFF.

The chain joins TRBV18 to TRBJ2-1, with 9 bases that match TRBD2. Trimming cost V 3 bases and J 8 bases; bases outside gene matches: 5. The germline V gene encodes CDR1 KGHSH and CDR2 LQKENI. CDR3 length: 14 residues. The DNA for the CDR3 is TGTGCCAGCTCACCGCCGGGACTAGCCCATGAGCAGTTCTTC. The encoded protein is CASSPPGLAHEQFF.

The J gene is TRBJ2-5, the V gene TRBV2; 8 nucleotides line up with TRBD1. CDR3 size: 13 residues. V shed 7 bases and J 5 bases; nucleotides not matched to a gene: 6. Germline V gives CDR1 SNHLY, CDR2 FYNNEI. CDR3 sequence: CASKARGQETQYF. In nucleotides, the CDR3 is TGTGCCAGCAAGGCCAGGGGGCAGGAGACCCAGTACTTC.

The chain combines TRBV12-3 or TRBV12-4 with TRBJ2-7; D may correspond to TRBD1 or TRBD2 (5 bases each). This CDR3 region has 14 residues. The V gene lost 0 bases and the J gene lost 2 bases, with 8 bases spanning the gap. The CDR3 DNA reads TGTGCCAGCAGTTTAGCGGGACCAGCCTACGAGCAGTACTTC. Translation gives CASSLAGPAYEQYF.

The rearrangement joins TRBV7-9 to TRBJ2-1; TRBD2 is a possible D gene (6 bases). From germline, CDR1 is SEHNR and CDR2 FQNEAQ (reference sequence). Trimming pared 0 bases from V and 9 bases from J, leaving 9 bases between. The CDR3 covers 13 residues. The CDR3 bases are TGTGCCAGCAGCTTAGCTAGCGGCGGTGAGCAGTTCTTC. This sequence encodes CASSLASGGEQFF.

V is TRBV20-1 and J is TRBJ2-5, with 8 nucleotides matching TRBD2. Losses at the gene ends were 7 bases for V and 2 bases for J; bases not matched to a gene: 3. The CDR3 sequence is 12 residues long. The germline V gene has CDR1 DFQATT and CDR2 SNEGSKA (reference sequence). The CDR3 nucleotides read TGCAGTGTACCGGGGGGGCAAGAGACCCAGTACTTC. It specifies CSVPGGQETQYF.

The chain carries TRBV11-1 and TRBJ2-1; no firm D call. The V and J ends lost 1 base and 3 bases respectively, with 13 bases between them. In germline, CDR1 is SGHAT, CDR2 FQDESV (reference sequence). This CDR3 spans 16 amino acids. CDR3 in amino acids: CASSLGPTTFYNEQFF. DNA of the CDR3: TGTGCCAGCAGCTTAGGGCCTACAACTTTCTACAATGAGCAGTTCTTC.

The chain links TRBV7-9 to TRBJ1-2, with D unresolved. Germline CDR1 and CDR2: SEHNR and FQNEAQ (reference sequence). With 5 bases removed from V and 8 bases from J, the gap between germline ends came to 15 bases. CDR3 length: 13 residues. The CDR3 region is CASSANGLTGYTF. The CDR3 nucleotides are TGTGCCAGCAGCGCTAACGGACTTACCGGCTACACCTTC.

J is TRBJ2-3 and V is TRBV12-3 or TRBV12-4, with 14 nucleotides matching TRBD2. The CDR3 runs to 13 residues. With V trimmed by 6 bases and J by 11 bases, 4 bases remained unmatched. As DNA, the CDR3 is TGTGCCAGCAGATGGACTAGCGGGGGGCGGCAGTATTTT. As protein: CASRWTSGGRQYF.

The CDR3 region has the DNA TGTGCCAGCAGCCCCGGACTAGCGGGGAACACCGGGGAGCTGTTTTTT. Protein product: CASSPGLAGNTGELFF. The genes are TRBV9 and TRBJ2-2; 11 nucleotides line up with TRBD2. The V gene end was trimmed by 4 bases and the J gene end by 1 base; junction bases not matched to a gene: 3. This CDR3 has 16 residues. CDR1 and CDR2 from the germline V gene are SGDLS and YYNGEE.

This chain connects TRBV29-1 to TRBJ2-3; TRBD2 aligns across 8 bases. Germline lookup yields CDR1 SQVTM and CDR2 ANQGSEA. The V gene end was trimmed by 7 bases and the J gene end by 3 bases; junction bases not matched to a gene: 9. CDR3 length: 14 residues. This chain's CDR3 is CSARVRGETDTQYF. The CDR3 region has the DNA TGCAGCGCCCGGGTGCGGGGGGAGACAGATACGCAGTATTTT.